This T cell receptor beta chain emerged from a study of T cells after yellow fever vaccination. Across the whole study: The authors prepared low-cell-number fractions using SMART-Seq v4 Ultra Low Input. Points from the study as a whole: Most clones from primary vaccination were detected again post-booster (roughly 96% CD4, more than 85% CD8).

CDR3 length: 14 amino acids. Looked up from germline, CDR1 is KGHSH and CDR2 is LQKENI. The ends lost 2 bases at V and 4 bases at J; junction bases unmatched: 3. This clonotype came up many times. Its antigen is not known. Conversion of TCR transcripts into cDNA relied on 5'RACE template switching, which added a universal primer site and UMIs. TCRdb reanalysed the 5' RACE reads using MiXCR and keeps one entry per CDR3 protein. The table has approximately 350,000 distinct CDR3 sequences, under 14% seen once. V is TRBV18 and J is TRBJ2-5, with 8 nucleotides matching TRBD2. The receptor was isolated from a man in his late teens or twenties who received the YFV17D yellow fever vaccine. The starting material was PBMCs, obtained on the day of the first yellow fever vaccination. The CDR3 coding sequence is TGTGCCAGCTCACCAGGAAGCGGGAGAGAGACCCAGTACTTC. Translating it yields CASSPGSGRETQYF. The whole variable domain, remainder taken from reference TRBV18 and TRBJ2-5, is NAGVMQNPRHLVRRRGQEARLRCSPMKGHSHVYWYRQLPEEGLKFMVYLQKENIIDESGMPKERFSAEFPKEGPSILRIQQVVRGDSAAYFCASSPGSGRETQYFGPGTRLLVL.